The clone carrying this T cell receptor beta chain has just a few counts. Its specificity is not known. In germline, CDR1 is SGHDT, CDR2 YYEEEE. The J segment lost 5 bases and the V segment lost 3 bases, leaving 4 bases of the junction unmatched. CDR3 length equals 14 residues. This sample was taken from a study of neoadjuvant anti-PD-1 for oral cavity cancer. The data were produced by immunoSEQ multiplex PCR, yet TCRdb's version contains in-frame clones alone and is incomplete. The data show more than 12,000 clones, less than 75% seen once. PBMCs were not maintained or expanded in culture before analysis. Findings and limits, study-wide: Pretreatment Treg/Th17 ratio correlated inversely with post-treatment tumor clonality.

The clonotype comes from a person between 40 and 79 years old with oral cavity squamous cell carcinoma. The V gene is TRBV5-6, the J gene TRBJ2-2; 7 bases are a match to TRBD1. Here the sequenced sample was PBMCs, taken before nivolumab (anti-PD-1) treatment. As DNA, the CDR3 is TGTGCCAGCAGCTATTTACAGGGGACCGGGGAGCTGTTTTTT. Residues: CASSYLQGTGELFF. The variable domain in full, with the rest retrieved from reference TRBV5-6 and TRBJ2-2, is DAGVTQSPTHLIKTRGQQVTLRCSPKSGHDTVSWYQQALGQGPQFIFQYYEEEERQRGNFPDRFSGHQFPNYSSELNVNALLLGDSALYLCASSYLQGTGELFFGEGSRLTVL.